This T cell receptor beta chain was identified during a study of regulatory T cells in long-lasting Graves disease. General observations from the study: TRBV28, TRBJ1-2 and TRBJ2-5 were favored in persistent disease.

CDR1 is SGHTA, CDR2 FQGNSA, per germline. This CDR3 comprises 15 residues. V shed 7 bases and J shed 0 bases, with 13 bases lying between them. Indicated time point: newly diagnosed GD, antithyroid drugs for less than 3 months. The TCR library used RNA extracted from PBMCs. A nine-milliliter sample of peripheral blood was drawn into EDTA tubes. This clonotype has ten or more counts. The antigen is unknown. Through Arm-PCR of CDR3 regions and iRepertoire HTBI primers, TCR beta libraries were built. TCRdb re-called the multiplex PCR reads through MiXCR, storing one row per CDR3 protein. The repertoire holds hundreds of thousands of distinct CDR3 sequences, about 16% seen once, with around 25% in the top ten. This sample also appeared in a second study, on T cells in Graves' hyperthyroidism and ophthalmopathy.

This TCR derives from a woman aged 40-60 years with Graves disease. This chain links TRBV7-2 with TRBJ2-1; D call uncertain. The sample here was peripheral blood mononuclear cells (PBMCs), taken at new diagnosis, from a patient treated with antithyroid drugs. In DNA, the CDR3 is TGTGCCAGCACTAACGACGCAAGCTCCTACAATGAGCAGTTCTTC. This gives the protein CASTNDASSYNEQFF.